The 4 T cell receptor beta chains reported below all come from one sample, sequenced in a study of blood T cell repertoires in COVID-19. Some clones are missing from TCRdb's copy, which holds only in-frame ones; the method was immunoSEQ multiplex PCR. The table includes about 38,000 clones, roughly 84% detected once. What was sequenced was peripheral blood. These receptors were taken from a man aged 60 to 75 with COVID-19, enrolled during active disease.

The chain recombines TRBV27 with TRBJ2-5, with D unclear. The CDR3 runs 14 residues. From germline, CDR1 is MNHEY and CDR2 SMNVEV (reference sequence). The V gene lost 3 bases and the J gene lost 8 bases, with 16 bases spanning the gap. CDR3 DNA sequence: TGTGCCAGCAGTTTTTTAGGCGGCCCCTCTACCCAGTACTTC. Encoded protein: CASSFLGGPSTQYF.

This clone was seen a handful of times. The CDR3 nucleotides are TGTGCCAGTAGCCAGGCAGGCTATGGCTACACCTTC. It encodes CASSQAGYGYTF. The chain employs TRBV19 and TRBJ1-2, with D unclear. With 6 bases removed from V and 4 bases from J, the gap between germline ends came to 9 bases. Germline lookup yields CDR1 LNHDA and CDR2 SQIVND (reference sequence). CDR3 length equals 12 residues.

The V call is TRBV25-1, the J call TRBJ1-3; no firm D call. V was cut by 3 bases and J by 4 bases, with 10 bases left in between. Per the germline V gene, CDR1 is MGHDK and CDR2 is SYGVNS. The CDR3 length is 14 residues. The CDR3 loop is CASSEAGSGNTIYF. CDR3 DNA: TGTGCCAGCAGTGAGGCCGGGTCCGGAAACACCATATATTTT.

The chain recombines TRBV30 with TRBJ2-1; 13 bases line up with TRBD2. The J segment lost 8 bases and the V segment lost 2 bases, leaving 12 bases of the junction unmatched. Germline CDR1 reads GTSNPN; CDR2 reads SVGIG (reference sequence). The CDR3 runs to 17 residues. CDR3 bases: TGTGCCTGGAGTTTCATAGGACTAGCGGGAGTTAACGATGAGCAGTTCTTC. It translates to CAWSFIGLAGVNDEQFF.